Listed here is a single T cell receptor beta chain. The data are from a study of blood T cell repertoires in COVID-19. Whole-study context: Some COVID-19 samples were acute and others convalescent; all came from the United States, Italy and Spain. T cells, B-cell-depleted T cells, or PBMCs supplied cDNA or gDNA.

This table comes from immunoSEQ multiplex PCR, and its TCRdb copy is limited to in-frame clones, with some not included. The repertoire consists of under 250,000 clones, with 85% occurring once and the leading ten covering about 8.2%. Germline V gene lookup returns CDR1 LGHDT and CDR2 YNNKEL (reference sequence). CDR3 length: 15 amino acids. V was cut by 1 base and J by 2 bases, with 10 bases left in between. This chain uses TRBV3-1 (or the pseudogene TRBV3-2) with TRBJ2-3, with D perhaps TRBD2 (6 bases). Sequencing was done on a sample of PBMCs or T cells enriched from blood (not recorded which). This TCR was recovered from a woman aged 50 to 60 with acute COVID-19. CDR3 nucleotide sequence: TGTGCCAGCAGCCAAGCGGTGGACTACACAGATACGCAGTATTTT. Translated: CASSQAVDYTDTQYF.